The sequence of this TCR beta chain was determined in a study of CD8 T cells in ankylosing spondylitis. Study-wide findings and caveats: What appeared characteristic of ankylosing spondylitis blood was a TCR beta motif of eight or nine highly homologous variants.

Looked up from germline, CDR1 is MNHEY and CDR2 is SVGAGI. V shed 0 bases and J 4 bases; nucleotides not matched to a gene: 9. The CDR3 is 16 amino acids. TCRdb fed the 5' RACE reads into MiXCR, producing one record per CDR3 protein. The table shows hundreds of thousands of distinct CDR3 sequences, with about a quarter occurring only once. Comments on this clonotype: Its antigen is not identified.

The receptor comes from a male donor with ankylosing spondylitis or in good health (not recorded which). The J gene is TRBJ2-7, the V gene TRBV6-5; TRBD2 matches at 7 bases. The sequencing input was blood, either unsorted or a sorted T cell fraction (not recorded which). The CDR3 region is CASSYSSAGESYEQYF. DNA of the CDR3: TGTGCCAGCAGTTACTCATCCGCGGGAGAGAGTTACGAGCAGTACTTC.